What follows describes a single T cell receptor (beta chain). Its antigen is undetermined. Here immunoSEQ multiplex PCR was the method, and the copy in TCRdb shows in-frame clones only, minus some. The table includes 75,000 to 95,000 clones, 83% detected once. V lost 2 bases to trimming and J lost 6 bases, with 8 bases between them. Germline V lookup: CDR1 ENHRY, CDR2 SYGVKD. This CDR3 is built from 12 residues. Regarding time point: cycle 4 day 1 (C4D1), after around six weeks of nivolumab. With no exception, relapse followed autologous stem cell transplantation in all patients, and brentuximab vedotin exposure varied. This entry comes from a study of PD-1 blockade in classical Hodgkin lymphoma. Study-level results: Diminished baseline TCR diversity has been reported in newly diagnosed patients relative to healthy donors.

The sample here was peripheral blood mononuclear cells (PBMCs), taken before the fourth cycle of nivolumab. This chain links TRBV10-3 with TRBJ2-7; D is possibly TRBD2 (6 bases). The clonotype originates from a human donor with classical Hodgkin lymphoma. The CDR3, as DNA: TGTGCCATCAGTGAGACTAGCAGCGAGCAGTACTTC. It yields the protein CAISETSSEQYF.